This T cell receptor beta chain is from a study of blood T cell repertoires in COVID-19. Study-level background: Spain, Italy and the United States supplied samples that represented acute and convalescent COVID-19. The analysed material was cDNA or gDNA that came from T cells, B-cell-depleted T cells, or PBMCs.

Seattle patient enrollment occurred during active infection, with longitudinal follow-up thereafter. V was trimmed by 0 bases and J by 2 bases, leaving 6 bases between them. The germline gives CDR1 LGHNA, CDR2 YSLEER. The CDR3 loop spans 14 amino acids. The authors' processing: It was from reference gene primer amplification that nucleated cell counts were estimated. Sequencing was performed with immunoSEQ multiplex PCR; in TCRdb, only in-frame clones are kept and a portion is missing. V, J and clone size reflect that table, while D and trimming were determined from the DNA. The sample records 450,000 or so clones, about 88% being singletons.

This chain uses TRBV4-3 with TRBJ2-3, with D unresolved. The sample taken for sequencing was peripheral blood. The TCR comes from a woman aged 35 to 49 with COVID-19, enrolled during active disease. CDR3 coding DNA: TGCGCCAGCAGCCAAGATTATATCACAGATACGCAGTATTTT. It codes for CASSQDYITDTQYF.